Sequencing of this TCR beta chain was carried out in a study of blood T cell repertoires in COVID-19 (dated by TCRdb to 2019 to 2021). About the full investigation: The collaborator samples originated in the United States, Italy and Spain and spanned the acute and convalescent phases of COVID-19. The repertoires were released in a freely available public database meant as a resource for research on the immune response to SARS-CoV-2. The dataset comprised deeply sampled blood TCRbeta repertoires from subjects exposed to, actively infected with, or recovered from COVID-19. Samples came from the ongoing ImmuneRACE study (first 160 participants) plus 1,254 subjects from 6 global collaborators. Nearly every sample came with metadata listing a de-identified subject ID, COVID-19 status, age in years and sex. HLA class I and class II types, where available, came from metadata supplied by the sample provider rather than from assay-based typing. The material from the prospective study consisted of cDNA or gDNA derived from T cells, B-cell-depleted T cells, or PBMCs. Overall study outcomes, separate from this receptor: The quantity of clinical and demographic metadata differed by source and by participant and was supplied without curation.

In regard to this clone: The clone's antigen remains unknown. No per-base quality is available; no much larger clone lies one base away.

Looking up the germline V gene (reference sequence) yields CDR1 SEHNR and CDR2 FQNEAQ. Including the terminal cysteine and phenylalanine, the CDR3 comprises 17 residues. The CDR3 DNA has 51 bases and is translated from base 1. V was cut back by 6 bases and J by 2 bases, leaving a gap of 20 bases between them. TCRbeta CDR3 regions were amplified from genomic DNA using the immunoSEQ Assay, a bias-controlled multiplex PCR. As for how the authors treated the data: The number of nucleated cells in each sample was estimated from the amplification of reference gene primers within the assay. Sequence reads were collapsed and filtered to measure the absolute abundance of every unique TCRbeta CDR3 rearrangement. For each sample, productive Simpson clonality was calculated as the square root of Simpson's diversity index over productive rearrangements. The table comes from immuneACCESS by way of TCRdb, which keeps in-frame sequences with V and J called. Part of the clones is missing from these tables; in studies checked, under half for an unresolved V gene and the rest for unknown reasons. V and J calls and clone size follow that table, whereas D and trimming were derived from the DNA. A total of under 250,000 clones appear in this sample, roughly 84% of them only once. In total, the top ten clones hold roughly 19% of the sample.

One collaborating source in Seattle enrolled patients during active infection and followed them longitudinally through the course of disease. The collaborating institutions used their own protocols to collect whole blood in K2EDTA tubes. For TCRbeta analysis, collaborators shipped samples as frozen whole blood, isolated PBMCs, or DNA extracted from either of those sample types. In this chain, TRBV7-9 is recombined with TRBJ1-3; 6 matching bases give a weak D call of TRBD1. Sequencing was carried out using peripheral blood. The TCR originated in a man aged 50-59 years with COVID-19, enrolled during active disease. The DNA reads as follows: TGTGCCAGCAGGGGCGTACAGGGTACAAAGGCTGGAAACACCATATATTTT. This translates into CASRGVQGTKAGNTIYF. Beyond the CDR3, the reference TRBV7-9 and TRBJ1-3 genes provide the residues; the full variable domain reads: DTGVSQNPRHKITKRGQNVTFRCDPISEHNRLYWYRQTLGQGPEFLTYFQNEAQLEKSRLLSDRFSAERPKGSFSTLEIQRTEQGDSAMYLCASRGVQGTKAGNTIYFGEGSWLTVV.